These T cell receptor beta chains were read from a single sample in a study of CD8 T cells in Susac syndrome. Using its own MiXCR run on the immunoSEQ multiplex PCR reads, TCRdb lists one record per CDR3 protein. This sample has fewer than 200,000 distinct CDR3 sequences; roughly 94% occur once, and the top ten carry 0.1%. Sequences were obtained from CD4+ T cells from PBMCs. These TCRs come from a human donor in good health. CDR3s include the opening cysteine and the closing phenylalanine or tryptophan. Each record gives: J gene, V gene, CDR3 protein.

TRBJ1-2 TRBV7-2 CASSLNGGVGNGYTF
TRBJ1-2 TRBV20-1 CSASGRGVYGYTF
TRBJ1-5 TRBV3-1 CASSQEGQPQHF
TRBJ2-3 TRBV4-3 CASSQERSTDTQYF
TRBJ1-1 TRBV6-6 CASSARYTEAFF
TRBJ1-1 TRBV29-1 CSVDDRGLKGAFF
TRBJ2-1 TRBV5-1 CASSPRPDRIYNEQFF
TRBJ1-2 TRBV30 CAWSSGRSYGYTF
TRBJ2-2 TRBV7-2 CASSWDGGTGELFF
TRBJ1-2 TRBV5-1 CASSLGRNYGYTF
TRBJ1-2 TRBV11-1 CASSLNQLPNYGYTF
TRBJ1-5 TRBV6-5 CASSYSSGPGTQPQHF
TRBJ2-1 TRBV2 CASKREGLSYNEQFF